One and the same sample provided the 11 T cell receptor beta chains below, sequenced in a study of cytomegalovirus exposure and HLA in healthy donors. The PCR ran on 60 Vbeta and 13 Jbeta primers. Data came from immunoSEQ multiplex PCR; TCRdb stores just in-frame clones and leaves some out. The data contain about 140,000 clones, about four fifths of them singletons. The sequenced sample was PBMCs. These TCRs come from a female donor in good health and CMV-seronegative.

This chain connects TRBV9 to TRBJ2-2; possible D gene TRBD1, 6 bases. V shed 4 bases and J shed 1 base, with 14 bases lying between them. In germline, CDR1 is SGDLS, CDR2 YYNGEE. The CDR3 contains 16 residues. The CDR3 protein is CASSPQTGGNTGELFF. In nucleotides, the CDR3 is TGTGCCAGCAGCCCGCAGACAGGAGGGAACACCGGGGAGCTGTTTTTT.

The rearrangement joins TRBV27 to TRBJ2-4; D unresolved. V was cut by 7 bases and J by 10 bases, with 23 bases left in between. The germline V gene has CDR1 MNHEY and CDR2 SMNVEV (reference sequence). The CDR3 runs 15 residues. The CDR3 DNA reads TGTGCCAGCACGCTAACAGCCGGCTCTTTACGGATTCAGTACTTC. Protein product: CASTLTAGSLRIQYF.

V usage is TRBV2 and J usage is TRBJ2-3; D unclear. V lost 10 bases, J lost 2 bases, and 16 bases lay in between. The CDR3 length is 14 residues. Per germline, CDR1 SNHLY and CDR2 FYNNEI. In DNA, the CDR3 is TGTGCCACCGAACCTAGTGCCCCCACAGATACGCAGTATTTT. Its protein is CATEPSAPTDTQYF.

This chain joins TRBV6-5 and TRBJ1-4, with D possibly TRBD1 on 5 matching bases. The ends were cut back, 5 bases at V and 4 bases at J, with 11 bases in the middle. This CDR3 has 14 amino acids. The germline V gene encodes CDR1 MNHEY and CDR2 SVGAGI. CDR3 loop: CASSRGGNNEKLFF. CDR3 sequence (DNA): TGTGCCAGCAGTAGGGGTGGGAATAATGAAAAACTGTTTTTT.

The chain recombines TRBV27 with TRBJ2-7; 10 bases line up with TRBD1. Losses at the gene ends were 5 bases for V and 5 bases for J; bases not matched to a gene: 9. This CDR3 spans 15 amino acids. Germline V gives CDR1 MNHEY, CDR2 SMNVEV (reference sequence). The CDR3 sequence is CASSRAGTGDHEQYF. For the CDR3, the DNA is TGTGCCAGCAGTAGGGCCGGGACAGGGGACCACGAGCAGTACTTC.

The chain employs TRBV5-8 and TRBJ1-5; TRBD1 is a possible D gene (6 bases). V was trimmed by 0 bases and J by 6 bases, leaving 10 bases between them. Germline V gene lookup returns CDR1 SGHTS and CDR2 YDEGEE. CDR3 length: 14 residues. CDR3 in amino acids: CASSLEQGFQPQHF. The DNA of the CDR3 is TGTGCCAGCAGCTTGGAACAGGGTTTTCAGCCCCAGCATTTT. The whole variable domain, remainder taken from reference TRBV5-8 and TRBJ1-5, is EAGVTQSPTHLIKTRGQQATLRCSPISGHTSVYWYQQALGLGLQFLLWYDEGEERNRGNFPPRFSGRQFPNYSSELNVNALELEDSALYLCASSLEQGFQPQHFGDGTRLSIL.

V gene TRBV2 combines with J gene TRBJ1-2; no clear D. Trimming cost V 8 bases and J 1 base, with 8 bases left between them. Germline loops: CDR1 SNHLY, CDR2 FYNNEI. The CDR3 has 12 residues. The CDR3: CASGPLNYGYTF. CDR3 bases: TGTGCCAGCGGGCCGCTTAACTATGGCTACACCTTC.

The CDR3 is CASSQGTGWYEQFF. CDR3 DNA: TGTGCCAGCAGCCAAGGGACAGGGTGGTATGAGCAGTTCTTC. The chain recombines TRBV5-8 with TRBJ2-1, with 9 bases fitting TRBD1. This CDR3 has 14 residues. CDR1 SGHTS and CDR2 YDEGEE come from the germline V gene. After removal of 4 bases from V and 8 bases from J, the junction contained 7 bases not matched to a gene.

The chain joins TRBV4-3 to TRBJ1-4, with 12 positions matching TRBD1. The CDR3 runs to 16 residues. The trim removed 4 bases at V and 5 bases at J, leaving 5 bases unmatched. Germline assignment: CDR1 LGHNA and CDR2 YSLEER. The CDR3 loop reads CASSPGTGGENEKLFF. CDR3 DNA: TGCGCCAGCAGCCCAGGGACAGGGGGCGAGAATGAAAAACTGTTTTTT.

V gene TRBV11-3 combines with J gene TRBJ2-7, with unresolved D. V lost 2 bases and J 0 bases, leaving 5 bases between the germline ends. CDR1 is SGHNT and CDR2 is YENEEA in the germline V gene. CDR3 length: 13 amino acids. CDR3 sequence: CASSLSSSYEQYF. CDR3 DNA: TGTGCCAGCAGCTTATCTAGCTCCTACGAGCAGTACTTC.

This clone was observed once. The CDR3 DNA is TGTGCCAGCACCAGCCCTGGGGCCACAGATACGCAGTATTTT. Its protein is CASTSPGATDTQYF. V is TRBV6-5 and J is TRBJ2-3; possible D gene TRBD1, 5 bases. This CDR3 is built from 14 residues. Germline V lookup: CDR1 MNHEY, CDR2 SVGAGI. V dropped 7 bases and J dropped 2 bases, with 13 bases sitting between them.